These T cell receptor beta chains were read from a single sample in a study of control samples from healthy donors and cancer patients. This table comes from immunoSEQ multiplex PCR, and its TCRdb copy is limited to in-frame clones, with some not included. The sample yields 55,000 to 90,000 clones, approximately 84% seen once. The sample consisted of blood. These receptors all come from a man aged 45-65 years in good health. CDR3s include the opening cysteine and the closing phenylalanine or tryptophan. A D gene is named only where the DNA matches it firmly. For some rows the clone size is stated as once, few or many, or as a class when expanded; others skip it.

clone_size	v_call	d_call	j_call	cdr3_nt	cdr3_aa
.	TRBV27	.	TRBJ2-3	TGTGCCAGCAGTTTCCTCCCCCGGAGGGGGCCTGGCACAGATACGCAGTATTTT	CASSFLPRRGPGTDTQYF
.	TRBV11-2	TRBD2	TRBJ2-6	TGTGCCAGCAGCCGCGGGGGGGCTACAGGGGCCAACGTCCTGACTTTC	CASSRGGATGANVLTF
few	TRBV4-3	.	TRBJ2-1	TGCGCCAGCAGCCAAGATATGGGGGATCGCGATGAGCAGTTCTTC	CASSQDMGDRDEQFF
.	TRBV7-2	.	TRBJ2-1	TGTGCCAGCAGCTCCCGCGGCCTCGGCCAATCATCCAATGAGCAGTTCTTC	CASSSRGLGQSSNEQFF
.	TRBV19	.	TRBJ2-2	TGTGCCAGTAGGATCTTGGGGTCAGCGAACACCGGGGAGCTGTTTTTT	CASRILGSANTGELFF
.	TRBV21-1	.	TRBJ1-5	TGTGCCAGCAGCAAAGTGACAGGTGGAGGTCAGCCCCAGCATTTT	CASSKVTGGGQPQHF
.	TRBV5-5	TRBD1	TRBJ1-5	TGTGCCAGCAGCTTGGGGAAGGGGGCCTCTCAGCCCCAGCATTTT	CASSLGKGASQPQHF
.	TRBV24-1	TRBD1	TRBJ1-5	TGTGCCACCAGCAAAGGACAGGTTGGCCAGCCCCAGCATTTT	CATSKGQVGQPQHF
.	TRBV7-2	TRBD1	TRBJ1-6	TGTGCCAGCAGCTTCCGGGACAGGCCTTATAATTCACCCCTCCACTTT	CASSFRDRPYNSPLHF
.	TRBV7-2	.	TRBJ1-2	.	CASSLVWGRGIF
.	TRBV27	.	TRBJ2-7	TGTGCCAGCTTCCCACCCGGGGGTGATCCCTACGAGCAGTACTTC	CASFPPGGDPYEQYF
.	TRBV7-8	.	TRBJ1-2	TGTGCCAGCAGCTTAGACGGGGACTGGGGCTACACCTTC	CASSLDGDWGYTF
.	TRBV2	.	TRBJ1-3	TGTGCCAGCAGTGAAATGTCAGGAGCTGGAAACACCATATATTTT	CASSEMSGAGNTIYF
.	TRBV3-1/TRBV3-2	.	TRBJ2-6	TGTGCCAGCAGCCAATCCGATGGGGCCAACGTCCTGACTTTC	CASSQSDGANVLTF
.	TRBV28	.	TRBJ1-6	TGTGCCAGCGGAGCGTCGACTGGGAGTGGATCACCCCTCCACTTT	CASGASTGSGSPLHF
once	TRBV7-9	.	TRBJ2-7	TGTGCCAGCAGTTCTGTGGGGACCTCCTACGAGCAGTACTTC	CASSSVGTSYEQYF
.	TRBV5-1	TRBD2	TRBJ2-2	TGCGCCAGCAGCCCGAGGATAGCGGGTTCGAACACCGGGGAGCTGTTTTTT	CASSPRIAGSNTGELFF
.	TRBV4-2	.	TRBJ2-5	TGTGCCAGCAGCCAAGAATTTACGGCAGGAGCATCTCCTGGTCGGACCCAGTACTTC	CASSQEFTAGASPGRTQYF
.	TRBV19	TRBD1	TRBJ2-4	TGTGCCAGTCTCTCCCCGGGACAGGGGGCGAAAAACATTCAGTACTTC	CASLSPGQGAKNIQYF
once	TRBV4-1	TRBD1	TRBJ1-5	TGCGCCAGCAGCCAGATGGACAGGGGGGACCAGCCCCAGCATTTT	CASSQMDRGDQPQHF
.	TRBV19	TRBD1	TRBJ1-2	TGTGCCAGTAGTATAGAACAGGGGGCTCGCGGCTACACCTTC	CASSIEQGARGYTF
.	TRBV15	.	TRBJ1-1	TGTGCCACCAGCAGAGATCGGCGGATCGAAGCTTTCTTT	CATSRDRRIEAFF
.	TRBV7-3	TRBD2	TRBJ2-3	TGTGCCAGCAGCATGACTAGCGGGGGTACTGGAGATACGCAGTATTTT	CASSMTSGGTGDTQYF
.	TRBV5-4	.	TRBJ1-2	TGTGCCAGCAGCTTGTTAGTCCAGGGGAGTAGTGGCTACACCTTC	CASSLLVQGSSGYTF
.	TRBV4-3	TRBD2	TRBJ2-1	TGCGCCAGCAGCCTCCGACTAGCGAGCTCCTACAATGAGCAGTTCTTC	CASSLRLASSYNEQFF
once	TRBV27	.	TRBJ2-7	TGTGCCAGCAAGGACCATCTTTACGAGCAGTACTTC	CASKDHLYEQYF
.	TRBV11-2	TRBD1	TRBJ1-2	TGTGCCAGCAGCGAACAGGGGACCTATGGCTACACCTTC	CASSEQGTYGYTF
few	TRBV7-2	TRBD1	TRBJ2-5	TGTGCCAGCAGCTTAGGGGACAGGCAGCCACAAGAGACCCAGTACTTC	CASSLGDRQPQETQYF
.	TRBV4-1	TRBD2	TRBJ2-7	TGCGCCAGCAGCCTCCACGCCCCGGGACTAGCGGGGACCTCCTACGAGCAGTACTTC	CASSLHAPGLAGTSYEQYF
few	TRBV19	TRBD2	TRBJ2-1	TGTGCCAGTAGCCCCGGACTAGTCGGTGAGCAGTTCTTC	CASSPGLVGEQFF
.	TRBV19	TRBD1	TRBJ2-1	TGTGCCAGTAGCTACGACAGGGGATCCTACAATGAGCAGTTCTTC	CASSYDRGSYNEQFF
.	TRBV27	.	TRBJ2-2	TGTGCCAGCAGTTTTCTGGGAGCTGTTTTT	CASSFLGAVF
once	TRBV6-4	TRBD1	TRBJ2-6	TGTGCCAGCACCCGGGACAGGGTTTCCTCTGGGGCCAACGTCCTGACTTTC	CASTRDRVSSGANVLTF
.	TRBV30	.	TRBJ2-4	TGTGCCTGGAGTCCCCTTCTCGGCAAAAACATTCAGTACTTC	CAWSPLLGKNIQYF
.	TRBV29-1	TRBD1	TRBJ1-6	TGCAGCGTTCAACCAGGGGGAAACTATAATTCACCCCTCCACTTT	CSVQPGGNYNSPLHF
.	TRBV24-1	.	TRBJ2-2	TGTGCCACCAGTGATTTGCCTAGCGCCGGATCTTTAAACACCGGGGAGCTGTTTTTT	CATSDLPSAGSLNTGELFF
.	TRBV9	.	TRBJ2-7	TGTGCCAGCAGCGTCGACAGTACCCGCTTCTACGAGCAGTACTTC	CASSVDSTRFYEQYF
.	TRBV7-3	.	TRBJ2-7	TGTGCCAGCAGCTTAGGGGAAAACTACGAGCAGTACTTC	CASSLGENYEQYF
once	TRBV4-1	.	TRBJ1-1	TGCGCCAGCAGCCAAGTGGATCTAGGCTTTGGGTACACTGAAGCTTTCTTT	CASSQVDLGFGYTEAFF
.	TRBV4-2	.	TRBJ1-1	TGTGCCAGCAGCCAAGCGCAGGGGAACACTGAAGCTTTCTTT	CASSQAQGNTEAFF
once	TRBV11-3	TRBD1	TRBJ1-2	TGTGCCAGCAGCTACTCGTGGGACAGCTATGGCTACACCTTC	CASSYSWDSYGYTF
.	TRBV7-2	.	TRBJ2-7	TGTGCCAGCAGCTTAAAGTGGGCAGGCTACGAGCAGTACTTC	CASSLKWAGYEQYF
.	TRBV11-3	TRBD1	TRBJ2-5	TGTGCCAGCAGCACGACAGGGGAGGCGGGGGAGACCCAGTACTTC	CASSTTGEAGETQYF